One and the same sample provided the 14 T cell receptor beta chains below, sequenced in a study of cytomegalovirus exposure and HLA in healthy donors. Amplification used 60 Vbeta primers and 13 Jbeta primers. The data were produced by immunoSEQ multiplex PCR, yet TCRdb's version contains in-frame clones alone and is incomplete. The sample has roughly 48,000 clones; approximately 73% are singletons. Sequenced material: PBMCs. These receptor sequences come from a man between 18 and 35 years old in good health and CMV-seronegative.

The rearrangement links TRBV6-5 to TRBJ1-1, with D unclear. The CDR3 runs to 14 residues. The germline CDR1 and CDR2 sequences are MNHEY and SVGAGI. V lost 0 bases and J lost 4, with 9 bases in between. The CDR3 sequence: CASSYSSISTEAFF. CDR3 DNA sequence: TGTGCCAGCAGTTACTCGAGTATCTCCACTGAAGCTTTCTTT.

The chain is built from TRBV2 and TRBJ2-7; weak D call: TRBD2 (5 bases). Trimming pared 7 bases from V and 2 bases from J, leaving 15 bases between. The germline gives CDR1 SNHLY, CDR2 FYNNEI. The CDR3 spans 14 residues. Here the CDR3 reads CASTTRGLTYEQYF. CDR3 coding DNA: TGTGCCAGCACCACGCGCGGGCTAACCTACGAGCAGTACTTC.

This clone was detected a few times. V usage is TRBV5-1 and J usage is TRBJ2-5, with 7 bases identical to TRBD2. The V gene end was trimmed by 4 bases and the J gene end by 3 bases; junction bases not matched to a gene: 9. Germline CDR1 is SGHRS and CDR2 is YFSETQ. This CDR3 region has 15 residues. The CDR3 region has the DNA TGCGCCAGCAGCCCCCGGGGAGGGAGGGAAGAGACCCAGTACTTC. It yields the protein CASSPRGGREETQYF.

As regards this clone: A read error may account for a junction end that differs from germline. The V call is TRBV2, the J call TRBJ2-7; 13 bases map to TRBD2. The CDR3 runs 15 residues. Per the germline V gene, CDR1 is SNHLY and CDR2 is FYNNEI. CDR3 region: CASREGLAGAREQYF. The CDR3 nucleotides read TGTGCCAGCAGGGAAGGACTAGCGGGAGCACGCGAGCAGTACTTC.

V and J are TRBV19 and TRBJ1-1, with TRBD1 matching over 8 bases. Germline V CDR1 and CDR2: LNHDA, SQIVND (reference sequence). CDR3 size: 14 residues. V lost 7 bases and J lost 0; bases outside the gene matches: 4. This chain's CDR3 is CASTPDRVNTEAFF. The CDR3 DNA sequence: TGTGCCAGTACCCCGGACAGGGTGAACACTGAAGCTTTCTTT.

This clone has a handful of counts. J is TRBJ1-2 and V is TRBV6-1; 11 bases map to TRBD1. The CDR3 loop spans 14 amino acids. V dropped 2 bases and J dropped 6; count of bases not matched to a gene: 2. Per the germline V gene, CDR1 is MNHNS and CDR2 is SASEGT. CDR3 nucleotides: TGTGCCAGCAGTGAACCGGGACAGGGGGATGGCTACACCTTC. It translates to CASSEPGQGDGYTF.

The V gene is TRBV9, the J gene TRBJ1-2; no firm D call. V was pared by 1 base and J by 2 bases, with 6 bases between. Germline loops: CDR1 SGDLS, CDR2 YYNGEE. The CDR3 runs 13 residues. CDR3 bases: TGTGCCAGCAGCGTACAGTCGAACTATGGCTACACCTTC. Protein sequence: CASSVQSNYGYTF.

This clone was detected only a few times. The gene calls are TRBV5-6 and TRBJ1-5; D may be TRBD1 (6 bases). CDR3 length: 16 residues. With 4 bases removed from V and 0 bases from J, the gap between germline ends came to 14 bases. In germline, CDR1 is SGHDT, CDR2 YYEEEE. As DNA, the CDR3 is TGTGCCAGCAGCAGGGGGGGTCGGGATAGCAATCAGCCCCAGCATTTT. Translation: CASSRGGRDSNQPQHF.

The chain carries TRBV6-1 and TRBJ2-2, with TRBD1 matching 8 bases. The CDR3 is 14 amino acids. Germline V gene sequence: CDR1 MNHNS, CDR2 SASEGT. J lost 1 base, V lost 6 bases, and 1 base had no gene match. The CDR3 spells CASRGTGNTGELFF. CDR3 sequence (DNA): TGTGCCAGCAGAGGGACAGGGAACACCGGGGAGCTGTTTTTT.

J is TRBJ1-2 and V is TRBV10-3; no firm D call. V gave up 8 bases and J gave up 8 bases, with 24 bases separating them. Germline V gene data show CDR1 as ENHRY and CDR2 as SYGVKD. This CDR3 region has 15 residues. CDR3 region: CAIERGLGRFGGYTF. The CDR3 bases are TGTGCCATCGAGAGAGGTTTAGGTCGGTTTGGAGGCTACACCTTC.

Details on this clone: Without the conserved terminal phenylalanine or tryptophan, this CDR3 likely stems from a read error. This CDR3 is CASSIPDSGNTIYS. The CDR3 DNA sequence: TGTGCCAGCAGTATACCGGACTCTGGAAACACCATATATTCT. The rearrangement links TRBV6-1 to TRBJ1-3; D is uncertain. Germline loops: CDR1 MNHNS, CDR2 SASEGT. There are 14 residues in the CDR3. With 5 bases removed from V and 0 bases from J, the gap between germline ends came to 8 bases.

In this sample, this clone turned up a few times. The rearrangement links TRBV10-3 to TRBJ1-1, with TRBD1 as a possible D gene (6 bases). Between the trimmed V and J ends, which lost 10 bases and 1 base, there was a span of 13 bases. This CDR3 spans 13 amino acids. Germline V gives CDR1 ENHRY, CDR2 SYGVKD. The CDR3, as DNA: TGTGCCAGCCAGGTGGACAGGAACACTGAAGCTTTCTTT. This codes for CASQVDRNTEAFF.

This clone came up a few times. The chain is built from TRBV28 and TRBJ1-6; D might be TRBD1 (6 bases). Germline assignment: CDR1 MDHEN and CDR2 SYDVKM. The length of the CDR3 is 15 residues. V was clipped by 4 bases and J by 15 bases, with 22 bases between them. The CDR3 nucleotides are TGTGCCAGCAGTTCCTCCGGGACAACCATCCTCAACCTCCACTTT. It specifies CASSSSGTTILNLHF.

V usage is TRBV2 and J usage is TRBJ1-4; D is perhaps TRBD1 (6 bases). V was trimmed by 6 bases and J by 11 bases, leaving 16 bases between them. CDR3 length: 13 residues. Germline CDR1 reads SNHLY; CDR2 reads FYNNEI. CDR3 region: CASRTGQSAKLFF. Written as DNA, the CDR3 is TGTGCCAGCAGGACCGGACAGTCAGCCAAACTGTTTTTT.